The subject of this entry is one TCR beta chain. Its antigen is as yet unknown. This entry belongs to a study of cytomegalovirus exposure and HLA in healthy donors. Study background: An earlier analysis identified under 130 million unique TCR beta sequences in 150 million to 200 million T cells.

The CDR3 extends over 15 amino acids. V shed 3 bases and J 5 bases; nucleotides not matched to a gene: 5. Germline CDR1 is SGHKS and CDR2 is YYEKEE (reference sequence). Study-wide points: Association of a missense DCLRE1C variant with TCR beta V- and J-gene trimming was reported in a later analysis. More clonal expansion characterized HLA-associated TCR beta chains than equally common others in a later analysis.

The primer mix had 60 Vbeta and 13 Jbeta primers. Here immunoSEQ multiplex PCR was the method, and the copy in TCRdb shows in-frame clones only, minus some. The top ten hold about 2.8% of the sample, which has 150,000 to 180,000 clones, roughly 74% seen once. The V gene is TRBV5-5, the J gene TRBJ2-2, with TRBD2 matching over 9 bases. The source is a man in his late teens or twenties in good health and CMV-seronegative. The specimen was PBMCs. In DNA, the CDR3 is TGTGCCAGCAGCTCCATAGCGGGGGTGACCGGGGAGCTGTTTTTT. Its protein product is CASSSIAGVTGELFF.